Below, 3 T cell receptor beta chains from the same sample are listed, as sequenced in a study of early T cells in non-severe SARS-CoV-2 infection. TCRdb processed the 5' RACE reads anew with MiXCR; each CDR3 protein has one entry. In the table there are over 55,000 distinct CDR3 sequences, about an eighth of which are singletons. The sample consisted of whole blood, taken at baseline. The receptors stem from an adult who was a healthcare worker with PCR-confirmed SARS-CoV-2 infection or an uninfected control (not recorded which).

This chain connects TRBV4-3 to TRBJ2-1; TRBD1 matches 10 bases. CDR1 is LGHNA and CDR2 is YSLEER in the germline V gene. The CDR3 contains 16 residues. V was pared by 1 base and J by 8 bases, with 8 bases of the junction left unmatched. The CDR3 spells CASSQVRTGGIDEQFF. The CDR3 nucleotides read TGCGCCAGCAGCCAAGTTCGGACAGGGGGGATCGATGAGCAGTTCTTC.

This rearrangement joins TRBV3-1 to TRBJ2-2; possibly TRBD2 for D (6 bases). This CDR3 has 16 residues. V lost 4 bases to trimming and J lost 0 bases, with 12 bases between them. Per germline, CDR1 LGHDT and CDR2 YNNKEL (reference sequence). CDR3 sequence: CASSRVGGPNTGELFF. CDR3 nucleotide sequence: TGTGCCAGCAGCCGCGTGGGGGGTCCGAACACCGGGGAGCTGTTTTTT.

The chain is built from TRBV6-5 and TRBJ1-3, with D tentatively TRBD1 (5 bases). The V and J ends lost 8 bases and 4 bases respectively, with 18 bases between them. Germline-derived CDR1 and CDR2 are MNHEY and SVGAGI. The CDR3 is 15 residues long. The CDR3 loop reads CASGALEAGGNTIYF. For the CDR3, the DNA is TGTGCCAGCGGGGCTCTCGAGGCGGGGGGAAACACCATATATTTT.